This T cell receptor (beta chain) was captured by sequencing in a study of vaccination effects on CD4 cells after COVID-19. Study-wide context: Subjects were given two BNT162b2 or mRNA-1273 vaccine doses.

Study-level results: At late timepoints after vaccination, vaccine- and infection-induced clones shrank markedly.

The CDR3 has 14 amino acids. The V gene lost 2 bases and the J gene lost 0 bases, with 7 bases spanning the gap. Germline V gene sequence: CDR1 MGHRA, CDR2 YSYEKL. A note on this clone: What it recognizes is unknown.

Prior to sequencing, the ViraFEST assay stimulated PBMC with viral peptide pools, which expanded the antigen-specific CD4+ T cells. At the end of 10 days of culture, CD4+ T cells were isolated. In the vaccine recipients, nucleocapsid antibodies were negative and there was no prior SARS-CoV-2 infection. Profiling relied on immunoSEQ multiplex PCR, and the TCRdb table lists in-frame clones only, not all of them. The sample comprises tens of thousands of clones, approximately 70% of which are singletons, and 4% rests with the top ten. The sample consisted of CD4+ T cells from PBMCs cultured with HCoV-OC43 spike peptides, taken before COVID-19 vaccination. Stated subset: HCoV-OC43 spike overlapping peptide pool stimulation. The clonotype was recovered from a human donor who received a COVID-19 vaccine. The gene calls are TRBV4-1 and TRBJ2-5; the D gene is possibly TRBD2 (5 bases). The CDR3 here is CASSQTRDQETQYF. The CDR3 region has the DNA TGCGCCAGCAGCCAAACTAGGGACCAAGAGACCCAGTACTTC.